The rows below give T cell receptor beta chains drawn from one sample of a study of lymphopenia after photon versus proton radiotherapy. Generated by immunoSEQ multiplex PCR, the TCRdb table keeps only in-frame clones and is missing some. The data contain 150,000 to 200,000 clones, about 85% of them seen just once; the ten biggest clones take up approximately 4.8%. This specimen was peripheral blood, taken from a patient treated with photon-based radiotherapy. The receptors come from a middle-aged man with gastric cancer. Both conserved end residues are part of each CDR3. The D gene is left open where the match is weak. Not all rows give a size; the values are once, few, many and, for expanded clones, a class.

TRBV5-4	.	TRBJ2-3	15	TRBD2	CASSPRAGGPDTQYF	TGTGCCAGCAGCCCGAGAGCGGGAGGGCCAGATACGCAGTATTTT
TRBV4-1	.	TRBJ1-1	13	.	CASSQDRQIEAFF	TGCGCCAGCAGCCAAGATAGGCAGATAGAAGCTTTCTTT
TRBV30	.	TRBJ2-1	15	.	CAWGAGLALYNEQFF	TGTGCCTGGGGTGCAGGGCTAGCGCTCTACAATGAGCAGTTCTTC
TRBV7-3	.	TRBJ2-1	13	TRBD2	CASSGLAVNEQFF	TGTGCCAGCAGCGGACTAGCAGTCAATGAGCAGTTCTTC
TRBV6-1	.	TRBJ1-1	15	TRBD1	CASSVGTGRATEAFF	TGTGCCAGCAGTGTAGGGACAGGGAGGGCCACTGAAGCTTTCTTT
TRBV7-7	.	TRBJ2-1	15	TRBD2	CASSAGLAGGEEQFF	TGTGCCAGCAGCGCGGGACTAGCGGGAGGGGAAGAGCAGTTCTTC
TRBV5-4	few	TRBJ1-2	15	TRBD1	CASSARTGGNYGYTF	TGTGCCAGCAGCGCTAGGACAGGGGGGAACTATGGCTACACCTTC
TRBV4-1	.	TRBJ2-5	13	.	CASSLSPVETQYF	TGCGCCAGCAGCCTGAGCCCAGTCGAGACCCAGTACTTC
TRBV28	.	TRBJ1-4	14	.	CASIPAGQLEKLFF	TGTGCCAGCATCCCGGCGGGGCAGCTCGAAAAACTGTTTTTT
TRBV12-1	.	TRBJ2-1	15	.	CASSETGGRYNEQFF	TGTGCCAGCAGCGAAACAGGGGGCAGGTACAATGAGCAGTTCTTC
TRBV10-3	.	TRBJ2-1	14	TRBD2	CATLTSGRGNEQFF	TGTGCCACCTTGACTAGCGGGAGAGGAAATGAGCAGTTCTTC
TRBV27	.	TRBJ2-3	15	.	CASSLLPGESDTQYF	TGTGCCAGCAGTTTATTACCAGGCGAGTCAGATACGCAGTATTTT
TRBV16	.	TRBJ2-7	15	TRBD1	CASSLGQGPTYEQYF	TGTGCCAGCAGCCTAGGACAGGGCCCCACCTACGAGCAGTACTTC
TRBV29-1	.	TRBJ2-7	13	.	CSVVQQYSYEQYF	TGCAGCGTTGTCCAGCAATATTCCTACGAGCAGTACTTC
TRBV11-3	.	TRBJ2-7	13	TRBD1	CASRKDRGGEQYF	TGTGCCAGCAGAAAAGACAGGGGCGGGGAGCAGTACTTC
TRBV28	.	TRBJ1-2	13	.	CASSLPLIYGYTF	TGTGCCAGCAGTTTACCACTTATCTATGGCTACACCTTC
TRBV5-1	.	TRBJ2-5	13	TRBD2	CASRLAPEETQYF	TGCGCCAGCAGACTAGCGCCGGAAGAGACCCAGTACTTC
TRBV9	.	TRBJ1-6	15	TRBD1	CASSVDGQGDSPLHF	TGTGCCAGCAGCGTAGATGGACAGGGGGATTCACCCCTCCACTTT
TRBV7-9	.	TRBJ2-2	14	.	CASSLEGYTGELFF	TGTGCCAGCAGCTTAGAGGGCTACACCGGGGAGCTGTTTTTT
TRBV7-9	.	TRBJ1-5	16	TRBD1	CASSFRQGVIDQPQHF	TGTGCCAGCAGCTTTCGACAGGGGGTAATAGATCAGCCCCAGCATTTT
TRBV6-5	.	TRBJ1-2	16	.	CASSYGPDSTNYGYTF	TGTGCCAGCAGTTACGGGCCAGATTCAACGAACTATGGCTACACCTTC
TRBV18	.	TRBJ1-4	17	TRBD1	CASSPVFDRVRNEKLFF	TGTGCCAGCTCACCGGTCTTCGACAGGGTCCGGAATGAAAAACTGTTTTTT
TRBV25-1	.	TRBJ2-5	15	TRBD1	CASSPDRGLGETQYF	TGTGCCAGCAGTCCGGACAGGGGGCTAGGGGAGACCCAGTACTTC
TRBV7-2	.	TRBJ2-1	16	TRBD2	CASSLDGTITYNEQFF	TGTGCCAGCAGCTTAGATGGGACTATAACCTACAATGAGCAGTTCTTC
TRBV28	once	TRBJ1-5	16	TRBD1	CASRTHDRGPDQPQHF	TGTGCCAGCAGAACCCACGACAGGGGGCCGGATCAGCCCCAGCATTTT
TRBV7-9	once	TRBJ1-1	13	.	CASSLGENTEAFF	TGTGCCAGCAGCTTAGGAGAGAACACTGAAGCTTTCTTT
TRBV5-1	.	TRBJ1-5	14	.	CASSLQGGNQPQHF	TGCGCCAGCAGCTTGCAGGGAGGCAATCAGCCCCAGCATTTT
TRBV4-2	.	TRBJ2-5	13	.	CASSQVNGETQYF	TGTGCCAGCAGCCAAGTCAACGGAGAGACCCAGTACTTC
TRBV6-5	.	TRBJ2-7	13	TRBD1	CASMYRGAGEQYF	TGTGCCAGCATGTACAGGGGGGCCGGCGAGCAGTACTTC
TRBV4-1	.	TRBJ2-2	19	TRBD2	CASSRTWTSGILNTGELFF	TGCGCCAGCAGTCGTACATGGACTAGCGGGATATTAAACACCGGGGAGCTGTTTTTT
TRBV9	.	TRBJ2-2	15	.	CASSPSTGYTGELFF	TGTGCCAGCAGCCCCTCAACAGGGTACACCGGGGAGCTGTTTTTT
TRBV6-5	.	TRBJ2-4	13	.	CASSLSGWDIQYF	TGTGCCAGCAGTTTGTCAGGCTGGGACATTCAGTACTTC
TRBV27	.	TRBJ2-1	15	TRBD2	CASSLRTSLYNEQFF	TGTGCCAGCAGTTTGCGGACTAGCCTCTACAATGAGCAGTTCTTC
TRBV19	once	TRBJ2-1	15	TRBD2	CASSIGLAAYNEQFF	TGTGCCAGTAGTATCGGACTAGCGGCCTACAATGAGCAGTTCTTC
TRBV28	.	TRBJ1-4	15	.	CASSLGGNGAEKLFF	TGTGCCAGCAGTTTAGGGGGCAATGGGGCTGAAAAACTGTTTTTT
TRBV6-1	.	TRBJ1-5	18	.	CASSEAPGAGDSNQPQHF	TGTGCCAGCAGTGAAGCTCCGGGCGCGGGGGATAGCAATCAGCCCCAGCATTTT
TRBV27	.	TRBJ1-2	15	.	CASSSGGSINYGYTF	TGTGCCAGCAGTTCGGGTGGATCGATTAACTATGGCTACACCTTC
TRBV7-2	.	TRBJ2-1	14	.	CASSLARTDNEQFF	TGTGCCAGCAGCTTAGCTAGGACAGACAATGAGCAGTTCTTC
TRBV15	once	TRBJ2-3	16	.	CATSRGMGTSTDTQYF	TGTGCCACCAGCAGAGGGATGGGGACAAGCACAGATACGCAGTATTTT
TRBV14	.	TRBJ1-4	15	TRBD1	CASSQDRTGSEKLFF	TGTGCCAGCAGCCAAGATAGGACAGGGTCTGAAAAACTGTTTTTT
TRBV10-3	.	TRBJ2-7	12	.	CAISESEFEQYF	TGTGCCATCAGTGAGTCGGAGTTCGAGCAGTACTTC
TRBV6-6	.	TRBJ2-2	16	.	CASSYSADRNTGELFF	TGTGCCAGCAGTTACTCTGCCGACAGGAACACCGGGGAGCTGTTTTTT
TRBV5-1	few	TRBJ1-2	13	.	CASSQDMTYGYTF	TGCGCCAGCAGCCAGGACATGACCTATGGCTACACCTTC
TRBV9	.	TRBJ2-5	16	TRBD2	CASSVDPSGRGETQYF	TGTGCCAGCAGCGTAGATCCTAGCGGGAGAGGTGAGACCCAGTACTTC